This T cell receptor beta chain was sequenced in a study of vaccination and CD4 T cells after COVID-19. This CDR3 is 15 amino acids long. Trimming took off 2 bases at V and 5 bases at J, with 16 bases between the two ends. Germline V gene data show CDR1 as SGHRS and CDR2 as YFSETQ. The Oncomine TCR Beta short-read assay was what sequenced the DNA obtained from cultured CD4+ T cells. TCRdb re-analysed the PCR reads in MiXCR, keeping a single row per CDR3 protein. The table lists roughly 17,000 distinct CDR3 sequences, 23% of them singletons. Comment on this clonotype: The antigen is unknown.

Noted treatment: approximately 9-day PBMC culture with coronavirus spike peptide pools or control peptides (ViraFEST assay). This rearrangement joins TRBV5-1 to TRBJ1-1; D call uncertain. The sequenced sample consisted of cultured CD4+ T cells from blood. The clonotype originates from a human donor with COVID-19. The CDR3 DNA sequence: TGCGCCAGCAGCTTTAACAGCCTGGGAGAAACTGAAGCTTTCTTT. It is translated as CASSFNSLGETEAFF.